A selection of T cell receptor beta chains follows, all from one sample in a study of cytomegalovirus exposure and HLA in healthy donors. Here immunoSEQ multiplex PCR was the method, and the copy in TCRdb shows in-frame clones only, minus some. Of about 170,000 clones in the sample, approximately 80% were seen once. The specimen was PBMCs. The source of these receptors is a woman between 50 and 59 years old in good health and CMV-seropositive. CDR3s include the opening cysteine and the closing phenylalanine or tryptophan. A D gene is named only where the DNA matches it firmly. The listing skips clone size in some rows; elsewhere it reads once, few, many or a size class.

>few|TRBD1|TRBV7-9|TRBJ2-7
TGTGCCAGCAGCGATCGACAGGGTTCCTACGAGCAGTACTTC
CASSDRQGSYEQYF
>once|.|TRBV15|TRBJ1-4
TGTGCCACCAGCAGAGGAAGGGGGTTGGGTGAAAAACTGTTTTTT
CATSRGRGLGEKLFF
>few|.|TRBV19|TRBJ1-6
TGTGCCAGTAGTAACCCGGACAGAAATTCACCCCTCCACTTT
CASSNPDRNSPLHF
>.|.|TRBV27|TRBJ2-1
TGTGCCAGCAGGGTAGTCCCAAATGAGCAGTTCTTC
CASRVVPNEQFF
>.|.|TRBV5-4|TRBJ2-7
TGTGCCAGCAGCTTGGGTCAGTCCTACGAGCAGTACTTC
CASSLGQSYEQYF
>.|.|TRBV19|TRBJ1-2
TGTGCCAGTAGTATACGTCAGGCCCATGGCTACACCTTC
CASSIRQAHGYTF
>.|TRBD2|TRBV18|TRBJ2-2
TGTGCCAGCTCACCACGCCGGGGGGGCACCGGGGAGCTGTTTTTT
CASSPRRGGTGELFF
>.|TRBD1|TRBV10-2|TRBJ1-2
TGCGCCAGCAGATATGGACAGGGAGGCGATGGCTACACCTTC
CASRYGQGGDGYTF
>few|.|TRBV7-2|TRBJ2-5
TGTGCCAGCAGCTTAGATCGGCGGGTAGAGACCCAGTACTTC
CASSLDRRVETQYF
>.|TRBD1|TRBV29-1|TRBJ2-7
TGCAGCGTTTGGGACAGGGGCGTAGGGGCCCCTAACGAGCAGTACTTC
CSVWDRGVGAPNEQYF
>.|TRBD2|TRBV10-3|TRBJ2-3
TGTGCCATCAGCCTAGCGGGGGGGGTAGATACGCAGTATTTT
CAISLAGGVDTQYF
>.|.|TRBV6-6|TRBJ2-7
TGTGCCAGCAGTCTCTCTGACACCGGGCAGTACTTC
CASSLSDTGQYF
>.|TRBD1|TRBV7-9|TRBJ1-2
TGTGCCAGCAGCCAGGACAGGGACTATGGCTACACCTTC
CASSQDRDYGYTF
>.|.|TRBV19|TRBJ2-1
TGTGCCAGTAGTATGTGGTCATGGTACGCGGACAATGAGCAGTTCTTC
CASSMWSWYADNEQFF
>.|.|TRBV7-2|TRBJ2-7
TGTGCCAGCAGCTTAGAACGGGGTCTCTACGAGCAGTACTTC
CASSLERGLYEQYF
>.|.|TRBV2|TRBJ1-6
TGTGCCAGCAGTGACTGGGAGCAAAGAAATTCACCCCTCCACTTT
CASSDWEQRNSPLHF
>.|TRBD1|TRBV7-6|TRBJ1-1
TGTGCCAGCAGCTTAGCCGACAGGGGGCATGACACTGAAGCTTTCTTT
CASSLADRGHDTEAFF
>once|TRBD2|TRBV28|TRBJ2-5
TGTGCCAGCAGTTTGGGCCTAGCGGGTACCCAAGAGACCCAGTACTTC
CASSLGLAGTQETQYF
>.|.|TRBV2|TRBJ1-2
TGTGCCAGCAGTAGCCTCACAGGGCGGATTAACTATGGCTACACCTTC
CASSSLTGRINYGYTF
>.|.|TRBV7-2|TRBJ1-5
TGTGCCAGCAGCTTAACAGGGCGACCCCAGCATTTT
CASSLTGRPQHF
>.|TRBD2|TRBV7-2|TRBJ2-7
TGTGCCAGCAGCACAACTAGCGGGAGCGCCGAGCAGTACTTC
CASSTTSGSAEQYF
>.|.|TRBV7-9|TRBJ2-7
TGTTCCAGCAGCTTAGTGGGCGGGGCCCACGAGCAGTACTTC
CSSSLVGGAHEQYF
>.|.|TRBV4-2|TRBJ2-3
TGTGCCAGCAGCCCAACGACGGACAGACCCACAGATACGCAGTATTTT
CASSPTTDRPTDTQYF
>.|TRBD2|TRBV4-1|TRBJ2-5
TGCGCCAGCAGCCAGTTAAGACTAGCGGGAGTTGAGACCCAGTACTTC
CASSQLRLAGVETQYF
>.|.|TRBV7-2|TRBJ1-1
TGTGCCAGCAGCTTGAGTAACACTGAAGCTTTCTTT
CASSLSNTEAFF
>.|TRBD2|TRBV7-2|TRBJ2-3
TGTGCCAGCAGCCTGGGACTAGCGGTGACAGATACGCAGTATTTT
CASSLGLAVTDTQYF
>.|TRBD1|TRBV4-2|TRBJ2-5
TGTGCCAGCAGCCAAGACGTCCCAGGGGGCGGGGAGACCCAGTACTTC
CASSQDVPGGGETQYF
>.|.|TRBV4-3|TRBJ1-2
TGCGCCAGCAGCCAAGTCGGGCACACGGGGGGCTACACCTTC
CASSQVGHTGGYTF